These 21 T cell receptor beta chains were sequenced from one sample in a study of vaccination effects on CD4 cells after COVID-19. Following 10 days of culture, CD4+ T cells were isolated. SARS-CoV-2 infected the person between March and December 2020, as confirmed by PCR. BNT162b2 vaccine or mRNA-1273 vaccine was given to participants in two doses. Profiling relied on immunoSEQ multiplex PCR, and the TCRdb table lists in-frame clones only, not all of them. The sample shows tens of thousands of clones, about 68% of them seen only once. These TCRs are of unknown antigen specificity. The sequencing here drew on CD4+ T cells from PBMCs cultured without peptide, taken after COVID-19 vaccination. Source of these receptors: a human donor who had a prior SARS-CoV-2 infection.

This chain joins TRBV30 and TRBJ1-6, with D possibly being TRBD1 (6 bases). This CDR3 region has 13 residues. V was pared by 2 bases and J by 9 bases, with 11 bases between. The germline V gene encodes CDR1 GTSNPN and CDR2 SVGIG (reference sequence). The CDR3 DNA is TGTGCCTGGAGTTTACGACAGGCTTCACCCCTCCACTTT. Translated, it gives CAWSLRQASPLHF.

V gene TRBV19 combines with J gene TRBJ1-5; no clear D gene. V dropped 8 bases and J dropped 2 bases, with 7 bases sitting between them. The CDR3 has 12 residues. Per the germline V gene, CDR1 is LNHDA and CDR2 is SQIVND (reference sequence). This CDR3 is CASRDGNQPQHF. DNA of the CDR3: TGTGCCAGTCGGGATGGCAATCAGCCCCAGCATTTT.

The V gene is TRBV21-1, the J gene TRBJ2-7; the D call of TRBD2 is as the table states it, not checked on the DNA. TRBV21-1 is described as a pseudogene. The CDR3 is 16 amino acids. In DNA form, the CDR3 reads TGTGCCAGCAGCCTTAACTTAGCGGGAGGAAAATACGAGCAGTACTTC. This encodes CASSLNLAGGKYEQYF.

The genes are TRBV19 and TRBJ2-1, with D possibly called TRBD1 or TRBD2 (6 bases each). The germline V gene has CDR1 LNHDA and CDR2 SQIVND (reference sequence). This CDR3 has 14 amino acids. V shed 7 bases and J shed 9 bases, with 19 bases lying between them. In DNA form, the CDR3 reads TGTGCCAGTACCTTGGGGGGCAGTTTCGGTGAGCAGTTCTTC. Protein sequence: CASTLGGSFGEQFF.

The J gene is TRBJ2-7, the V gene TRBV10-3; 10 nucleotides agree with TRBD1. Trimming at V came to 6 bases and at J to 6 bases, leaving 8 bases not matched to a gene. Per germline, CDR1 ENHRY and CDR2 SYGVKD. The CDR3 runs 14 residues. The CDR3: CAIRERTGGLEQYF. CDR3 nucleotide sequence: TGTGCCATCAGGGAAAGGACAGGGGGGCTCGAGCAGTACTTC.

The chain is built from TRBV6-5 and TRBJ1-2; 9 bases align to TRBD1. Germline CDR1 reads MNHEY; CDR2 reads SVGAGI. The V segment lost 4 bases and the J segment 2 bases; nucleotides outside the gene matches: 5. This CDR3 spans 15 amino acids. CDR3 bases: TGTGCCAGCAGTTCCCAGGACAGGGGAAACTATGGCTACACCTTC. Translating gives CASSSQDRGNYGYTF.

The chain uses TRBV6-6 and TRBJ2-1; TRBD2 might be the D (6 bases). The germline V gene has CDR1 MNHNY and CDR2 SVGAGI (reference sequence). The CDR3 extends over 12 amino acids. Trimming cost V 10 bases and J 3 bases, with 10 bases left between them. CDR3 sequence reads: CAIRGIYNEQFF. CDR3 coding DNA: TGTGCCATCCGGGGGATCTACAATGAGCAGTTCTTC.

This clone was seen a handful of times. CDR3: CASSVTGDAPLHF. The CDR3 region has the DNA TGTGCCAGCAGCGTGACAGGGGACGCACCCCTCCACTTT. The rearrangement links TRBV7-9 to TRBJ1-6; 8 bases fit TRBD1. CDR3 length: 13 residues. V trimming: 5 bases; J trimming: 11 bases; junction bases outside the gene matches: 5. Germline V CDR1 and CDR2: SEHNR, FQNEAQ (reference sequence).

For the CDR3, the DNA is TGTGCCAGTAGTATCATGACGACATCCTACGAGCAGTACTTC. It yields the protein CASSIMTTSYEQYF. The chain links TRBV19 to TRBJ2-7; D unclear. CDR1 and CDR2 (germline): LNHDA, SQIVND (reference sequence). The V end lost 3 bases, the J end lost 1 base, and 10 bases lay between the germline ends. The length of the CDR3 is 14 residues.

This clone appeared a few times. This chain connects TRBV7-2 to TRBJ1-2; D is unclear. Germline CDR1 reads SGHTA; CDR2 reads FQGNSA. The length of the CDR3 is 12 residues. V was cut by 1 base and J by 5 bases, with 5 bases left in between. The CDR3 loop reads CASSLGVYGYTF. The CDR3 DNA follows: TGTGCCAGCAGCTTAGGGGTATATGGCTACACCTTC.

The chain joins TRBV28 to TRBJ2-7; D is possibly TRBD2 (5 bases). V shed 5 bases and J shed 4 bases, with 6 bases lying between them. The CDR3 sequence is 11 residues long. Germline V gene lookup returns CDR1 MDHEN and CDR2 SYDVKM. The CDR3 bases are TGTGCCAGCAGTCAGCGGTACGAGCAGTACTTC. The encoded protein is CASSQRYEQYF.

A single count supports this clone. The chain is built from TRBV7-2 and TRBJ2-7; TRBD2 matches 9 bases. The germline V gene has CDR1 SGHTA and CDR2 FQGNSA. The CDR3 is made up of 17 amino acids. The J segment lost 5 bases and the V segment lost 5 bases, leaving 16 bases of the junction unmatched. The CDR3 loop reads CASSASRGSGGIDEQYF. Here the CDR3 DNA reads TGTGCCAGCAGCGCGTCCCGGGGGAGCGGGGGGATCGACGAGCAGTACTTC.

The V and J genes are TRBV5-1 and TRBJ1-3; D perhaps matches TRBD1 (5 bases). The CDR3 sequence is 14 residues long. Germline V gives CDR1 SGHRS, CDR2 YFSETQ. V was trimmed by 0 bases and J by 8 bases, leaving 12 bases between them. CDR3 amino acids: CASSLEGRGDTIYF. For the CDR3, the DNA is TGCGCCAGCAGCTTGGAGGGCCGGGGGGACACCATATATTTT. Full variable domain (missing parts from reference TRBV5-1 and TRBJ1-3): KAGVTQTPRYLIKTRGQQVTLSCSPISGHRSVSWYQQTPGQGLQFLFEYFSETQRNKGNFPGRFSGRQFSNSRSEMNVSTLELGDSALYLCASSLEGRGDTIYFGEGSWLTVV.

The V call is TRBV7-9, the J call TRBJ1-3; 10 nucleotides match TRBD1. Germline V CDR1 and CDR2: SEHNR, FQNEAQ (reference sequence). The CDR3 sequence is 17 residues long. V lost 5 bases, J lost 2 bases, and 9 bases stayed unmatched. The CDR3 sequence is CASSLNPGTGAGNTIYF. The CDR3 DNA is TGTGCCAGCAGCCTAAACCCCGGGACAGGGGCTGGAAACACCATATATTTT.

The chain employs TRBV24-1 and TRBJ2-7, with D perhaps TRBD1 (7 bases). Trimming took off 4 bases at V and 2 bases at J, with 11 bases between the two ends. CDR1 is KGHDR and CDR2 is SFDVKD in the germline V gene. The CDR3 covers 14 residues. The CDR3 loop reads CATSDQGGPYEQYF. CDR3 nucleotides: TGTGCCACCAGTGACCAGGGGGGCCCCTACGAGCAGTACTTC.

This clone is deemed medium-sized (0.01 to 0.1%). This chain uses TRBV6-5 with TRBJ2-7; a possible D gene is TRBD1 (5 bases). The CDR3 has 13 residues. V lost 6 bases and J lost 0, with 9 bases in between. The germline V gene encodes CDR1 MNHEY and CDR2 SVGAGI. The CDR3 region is CASREDNSYEQYF. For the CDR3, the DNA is TGTGCCAGCAGAGAGGACAACTCCTACGAGCAGTACTTC.

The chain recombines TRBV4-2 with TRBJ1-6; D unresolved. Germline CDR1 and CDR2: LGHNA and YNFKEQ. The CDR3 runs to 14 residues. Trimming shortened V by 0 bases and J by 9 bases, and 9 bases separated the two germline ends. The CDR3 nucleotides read TGTGCCAGCAGCCAAGATCTGGGAGGTTCACCCCTCCACTTT. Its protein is CASSQDLGGSPLHF.

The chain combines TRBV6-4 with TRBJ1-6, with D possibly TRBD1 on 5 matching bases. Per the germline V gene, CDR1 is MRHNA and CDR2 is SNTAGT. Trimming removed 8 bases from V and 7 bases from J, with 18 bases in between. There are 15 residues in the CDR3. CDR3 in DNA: TGTGCCAGCCAGAAAGCGGGGACGGGGAATTCACCCCTCCACTTT. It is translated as CASQKAGTGNSPLHF.

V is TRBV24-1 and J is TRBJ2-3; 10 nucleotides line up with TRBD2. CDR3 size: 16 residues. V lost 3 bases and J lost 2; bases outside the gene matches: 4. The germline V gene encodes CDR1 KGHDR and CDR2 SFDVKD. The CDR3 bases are TGTGCCACCAGTGATCCTAGCGGGGGACTCACAGATACGCAGTATTTT. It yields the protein CATSDPSGGLTDTQYF.

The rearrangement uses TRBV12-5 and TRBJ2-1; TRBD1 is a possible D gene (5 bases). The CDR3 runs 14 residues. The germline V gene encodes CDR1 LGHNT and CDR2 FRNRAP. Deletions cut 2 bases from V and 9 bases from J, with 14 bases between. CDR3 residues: CASGLQPERGEQFF. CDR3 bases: TGTGCTAGTGGTTTGCAACCGGAAAGGGGTGAGCAGTTCTTC.

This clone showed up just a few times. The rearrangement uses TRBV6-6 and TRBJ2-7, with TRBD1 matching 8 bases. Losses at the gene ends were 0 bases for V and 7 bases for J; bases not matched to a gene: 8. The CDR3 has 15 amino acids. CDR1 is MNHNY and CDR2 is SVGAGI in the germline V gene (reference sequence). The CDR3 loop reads CASSYSSQGAGEQYF. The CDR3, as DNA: TGTGCCAGCAGTTACTCGTCTCAGGGGGCGGGTGAGCAGTACTTC.